This T cell receptor (beta chain) was obtained from a study of response to subunit inactivated influenza vaccine. The table lists this clonotype with a few counts. Its antigen remains unidentified. Germline loops: CDR1 MNHEY, CDR2 SVGEGT. The CDR3 spans 15 residues. Trimming took 7 bases from V and 2 from J; bases not matched to a gene: 7. Study results and limitations: With each seasonal influenza vaccination, the authors suggested, few new T cells are recruited.

One entry per CDR3 protein, called by TCRdb with MiXCR from the RT-PCR reads. Of 500,000 or so distinct CDR3 sequences detected, approximately 15% appear once; the ten largest clones hold around 3%. The chain couples TRBV6-2 or TRBV6-3 to TRBJ2-2, with 7 bases that match TRBD2. This clonotype was obtained from a man between 50 and 75 years old who received an inactivated influenza vaccine. This material consisted of CD4+ T cells sorted from PBMCs, taken around 2 years after vaccination. DNA of the CDR3: TGTGCCAGCACTAAGCTAGCGGTAAACACCGGGGAGCTGTTTTTT. Translating it yields CASTKLAVNTGELFF.